The source of this T cell receptor (beta chain) is a study of T cells after yellow fever vaccination. Per germline, CDR1 LNHNV and CDR2 YYDKDF (reference sequence). The CDR3 runs to 13 residues. J was trimmed by 5 bases and V by 0 bases; bases with no gene match: 1. Each CDR3 protein is one row after TCRdb ran MiXCR on the 5' RACE reads. The sample lists about 130,000 distinct CDR3 sequences, 6.6% seen once, with 0.5% to 0.65% in the top ten. Study-level points and caveats: It was a weaker secondary response, yet one that peaked faster, at day 5 versus 15.

This clonotype was observed many times. Its antigen is still unknown. This chain uses TRBV15 with TRBJ2-7; 7 bases agree with TRBD1. The receptor's source is a man aged 30-40 years who received the YFV17D yellow fever vaccine. Here the sequenced sample was CD4+ T cells sorted from PBMCs, taken 10 days after the yellow fever booster vaccination. The DNA for the CDR3 is TGTGCCACCAGCAGAGATACAGGGGACGAGCAGTACTTC. It specifies CATSRDTGDEQYF.